The present T cell receptor beta chain was sequenced within a study of early T cells in non-severe SARS-CoV-2 infection. The overall study: Bulk RNA isolated from unsorted whole blood underwent sequencing; chains were not paired.

TCRdb ran MiXCR on the 5' RACE reads and lists one entry per CDR3 protein. The data hold 64,000 or so distinct CDR3 sequences, with about 10% observed a single time. Trimming shortened V by 6 bases and J by 4 bases, and 10 bases separated the two germline ends. The CDR3 consists of 13 residues. The chain has TRBV12-3 or TRBV12-4 and TRBJ2-1, with no clear D. The sequence was obtained from an adult who was a healthcare worker with PCR-confirmed SARS-CoV-2 infection or an uninfected control (not recorded which). The sequencing here drew on whole blood, taken at baseline. The chain's CDR3 is CASSIARYNEQFF. CDR3 DNA: TGTGCCAGCAGCATTGCTAGGTACAATGAGCAGTTCTTC.